The T cell receptor beta chain described here comes from a study of Graves' ophthalmopathy and Graves' hyperthyroidism. Study-level results: The model's ophthalmopathy progression predictions had approximately 65% sensitivity and about 72% specificity. Blood also held most thyroid clonotypes expanded above 0.001 frequency.

This clonotype was observed at least ten times. Its antigen is not identified. The CDR3 sequence is 13 residues long. Germline values: CDR1 SQVTM, CDR2 ANQGSEA. Between the trimmed V and J ends, which lost 4 bases and 4 bases, there was a span of 14 bases. The authors amplified TCR beta CDR3 regions, and they did so from RNA transcripts for repertoire sequencing. HTBI-primed RT-PCR formed the first round, and a multiplex PCR formed the second. One entry per CDR3 protein results from TCRdb running MiXCR on the multiplex PCR reads. The table has around 590,000 distinct CDR3 sequences, 35% to 45% seen once.

This clonotype was obtained from an adult man with Graves' hyperthyroidism. This chain joins TRBV29-1 and TRBJ2-7, with D unclear. The specimen sequenced was peripheral blood or thyroid tissue (not recorded which). CDR3 DNA sequence: TGCAGCGTTGCTTGGCAAGTCCCATACGAGCAGTACTTC. Protein: CSVAWQVPYEQYF.